These 8 T cell receptor beta chains were sequenced from one sample in a study of tumor and adjacent non-tumor tissue in lung cancer. A modified ARM-PCR protocol with three rounds of nested PCR amplified TCRbeta. TCRdb re-called the multiplex PCR reads through MiXCR, storing one row per CDR3 protein. The top ten hold roughly 13% of the sample, which has 120,000 or so distinct CDR3 sequences, approximately 66% seen once. No cell sorting was done before RNA was extracted from the tissue. Sequencing input: lung tumor tissue. Receptors originate from a man aged 25 to 40 with non-small cell lung cancer.

In regard to this clonotype: A read error may be the cause here, since a much bigger clone is one base away. The chain joins TRBV4-2 to TRBJ2-3, with TRBD1 matching 7 bases. The CDR3 has 15 residues. V lost 1 base and J lost 3; bases outside the gene matches: 4. The germline V gene has CDR1 LGHNA and CDR2 YNFKEQ. CDR3 in DNA: TGTGCCAGCAGCCAAGGACAGGGTCATACAGATACGCAGTATTTT. This gives the protein CASSQGQGHTDTQYF.

As for this clonotype: Without the conserved terminal phenylalanine or tryptophan, this CDR3 likely stems from a read error. It is unclear where the CDR3 begins or ends on the DNA, so no DNA is shown, and the CDR3 is as TCRdb lists it. The V call is TRBV29-1, the J call TRBJ2-1. Germline lookup yields CDR1 SQVTM and CDR2 ANQGSEA. The CDR3 numbers 11 amino acids, ends counted. The CDR3 protein is CSVALAVRQFL.

Worth noting for this clonotype: In this CDR3 the conserved last residue, phenylalanine or tryptophan, is missing, so a read error is likely. V and J are TRBV6-5 and TRBJ1-6; D unresolved. V lost 5 bases and J 9 bases, leaving 11 bases between the germline ends. Germline V gives CDR1 MNHEY, CDR2 SVGAGI. The CDR3 has 13 residues. The CDR3 spells CASSPNGFSPLHS. DNA for the CDR3: TGTGCCAGCAGTCCAAACGGGTTTTCACCCCTCCACTCT.

On this clonotype: An end of the junction does not agree with germline; a read error may underlie this. This chain joins TRBV11-2 and TRBJ1-6, with D hard to call. Germline CDR1 reads SGHAT; CDR2 reads FQNNGV. This CDR3 has 13 residues. As DNA, the CDR3 is TGTGCCACCAGCTTAGGACATAATTCACCCCTCCACTTT. It codes for CATSLGHNSPLHF.

This clonotype was seen ten or more times. This chain uses TRBV6-5 with TRBJ1-6; D not certain. Trimming left V 0 bases short and J 0 bases short, with 3 bases between. CDR1 and CDR2 from the germline V gene are MNHEY and SVGAGI. This CDR3 has 15 residues. CDR3 sequence: CASSYSDSYNSPLHF. The CDR3 DNA reads TGTGCCAGCAGTTACTCGGACTCCTATAATTCACCCCTCCACTTT.

This clonotype showed up just a few times. V is TRBV5-1 and J is TRBJ2-5; D call uncertain. CDR3 size: 13 residues. Trimming stripped 1 base from V and 2 bases from J, with 6 bases between. Germline loops: CDR1 SGHRS, CDR2 YFSETQ. The CDR3 region is CASSLSLQETQYF. CDR3 DNA: TGCGCCAGCAGCTTGTCCCTTCAAGAGACCCAGTACTTC.

The chain uses TRBV11-1 and TRBJ1-1; D possibly corresponds to TRBD1 (6 bases). The CDR3 has 14 amino acids. The V end was cut by 9 bases, the J end by 1 base, with 15 bases between. Germline V gives CDR1 SGHAT, CDR2 FQDESV (reference sequence). CDR3 DNA sequence: TGTGCCAGTAGTTGGACAGCAGGGAACACTGAAGCTTTCTTT. Its protein product is CASSWTAGNTEAFF.

Details on this clonotype: At one boundary the junction diverges from the germline segment, which might be a read error. The gene calls are TRBV5-1 and TRBJ2-5; 9 bases are a match to TRBD2. This CDR3 contains 14 residues. Germline lookup yields CDR1 SGHRS and CDR2 YFSETQ. The CDR3 protein is CANSLGASGKTQYF. CDR3 DNA: TGCGCCAACAGCTTGGGAGCTAGCGGGAAGACCCAGTACTTC.